The 6 T cell receptor beta chains in this list originate from one sample, sequenced in a study of STAT5B mutations in CD4+ large granular lymphocyte leukemia. This table comes from immunoSEQ multiplex PCR, and its TCRdb copy is limited to in-frame clones, with some not included. The table lists around 38,000 clones, nearly 90% of them singletons. Sequencing was carried out using CD4+ T cells from blood buffy coats. Every receptor here comes from a human donor in good health.

This chain links TRBV7-6 with TRBJ2-1, with 7 bases aligning to TRBD1. CDR1 and CDR2 from the germline V gene are SGHVS and FNYEAQ. With V trimmed by 0 bases and J by 2 bases, 10 bases remained unmatched. The CDR3 loop spans 18 amino acids. This chain's CDR3 is CASSLAGLAGGTYNEQFF. CDR3 bases: TGTGCCAGCAGCTTAGCCGGCTTGGCAGGGGGAACCTACAATGAGCAGTTCTTC. Supplemented by reference TRBV7-6 and TRBJ2-1, the full variable domain reads GAGVSQSPRYKVTKRGQDVALRCDPISGHVSLYWYRQALGQGPEFLTYFNYEAQQDKSGLPNDRFSAERPEGSISTLTIQRTEQRDSAMYRCASSLAGLAGGTYNEQFFGPGTRLTVL.

This clone was observed once. The V and J genes are TRBV5-1 and TRBJ2-3; 7 positions agree with TRBD2. Germline-derived CDR1 and CDR2 are SGHRS and YFSETQ. V trimming: 0 bases; J trimming: 5 bases; junction bases outside the gene matches: 6. The CDR3 loop spans 15 amino acids. The CDR3 DNA sequence: TGCGCCAGCAGCTTGGAGGGAGGGCTTATAGATACGCAGTATTTT. Amino acids: CASSLEGGLIDTQYF.

J is TRBJ1-1 and V is TRBV20-1, with no clear D. From germline, CDR1 is DFQATT and CDR2 SNEGSKA (reference sequence). The CDR3 spans 11 residues. V lost 5 bases and J 5 bases, leaving 9 bases between the germline ends. The CDR3 loop is CSADVRTEAFF. CDR3 in DNA: TGCAGTGCTGACGTGAGGACTGAAGCTTTCTTT.

In its sample, this clone was seen once. The J gene is TRBJ1-1, the V gene TRBV14; D is perhaps TRBD1 (6 bases). Germline CDR1 reads SGHDN; CDR2 reads FVKESK. V was cut by 6 bases and J by 1 base, with 9 bases left in between. The CDR3 has 13 residues. The CDR3 DNA follows: TGTGCCAGCAGACGACAGGCGAACACTGAAGCTTTCTTT. Protein sequence: CASRRQANTEAFF. The complete variable domain, with remaining parts taken from reference TRBV14 and TRBJ1-1, reads EAGVTQFPSHSVIEKGQTVTLRCDPISGHDNLYWYRRVMGKEIKFLLHFVKESKQDESGMPNNRFLAERTGGTYSTLKVQPAELEDSGVYFCASRRQANTEAFFGQGTRLTVV.

The V gene is TRBV7-2, the J gene TRBJ2-1; D is uncertain. The CDR3 covers 12 residues. Germline lookup yields CDR1 SGHTA and CDR2 FQGNSA. Trimming removed 6 bases from V and 6 bases from J, with 9 bases in between. The CDR3 nucleotides read TGTGCCAGCAGTCTACTACGCAATGAGCAGTTCTTC. Translated: CASSLLRNEQFF.

The genes are TRBV28 and TRBJ1-1; D uncertain. CDR1 and CDR2 from the germline V gene are MDHEN and SYDVKM. The CDR3 covers 13 residues. Trimming took off 3 bases at V and 5 bases at J, with 10 bases between the two ends. CDR3 DNA: TGTGCCAGCAGTTTGAGCAAGAAGACTGAAGCTTTCTTT. Translating gives CASSLSKKTEAFF.